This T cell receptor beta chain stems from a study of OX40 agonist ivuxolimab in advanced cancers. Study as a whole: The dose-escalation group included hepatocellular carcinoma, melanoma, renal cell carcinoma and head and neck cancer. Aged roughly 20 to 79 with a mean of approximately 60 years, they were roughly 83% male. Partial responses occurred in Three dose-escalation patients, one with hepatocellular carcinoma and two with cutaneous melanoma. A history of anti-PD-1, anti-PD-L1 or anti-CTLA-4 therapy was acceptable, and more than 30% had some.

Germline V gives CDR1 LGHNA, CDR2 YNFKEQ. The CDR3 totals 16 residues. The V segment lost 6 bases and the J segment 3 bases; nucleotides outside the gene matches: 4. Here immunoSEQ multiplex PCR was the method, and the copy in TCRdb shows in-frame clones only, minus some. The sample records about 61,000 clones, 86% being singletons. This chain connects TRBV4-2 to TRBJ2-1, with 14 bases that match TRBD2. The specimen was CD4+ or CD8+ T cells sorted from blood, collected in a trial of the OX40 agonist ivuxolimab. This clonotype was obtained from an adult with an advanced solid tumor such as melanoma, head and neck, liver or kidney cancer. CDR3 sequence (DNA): TGTGCCAGCAGGACTAGCGGGGGGGCCGGCTACAATGAGCAGTTCTTC. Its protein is CASRTSGGAGYNEQFF.